These T cell receptor beta chains were read from a single sample in a study of T cell responses to AZD1222 COVID-19 vaccine. Using immunoSEQ multiplex PCR, the repertoire was profiled, and TCRdb retains in-frame clones only, with some absent. The sample shows approximately 80,000 clones, about 90% of them seen only once. The source material was peripheral blood, sampled on day 0 of AZD1222 vaccination. These receptors were taken from an adult in good health. The CDR3 runs from the conserved cysteine through the conserved F or W. A D gene is named only where the DNA matches it firmly. Part of the rows lack a size; the others show once, few, many or a class for expanded clones.

v_call: TRBV10-2
d_call: -
j_call: TRBJ2-7
clone_size: -
cdr3_aa: CASSWGDRQYF
cdr3_nt: TGCGCCAGCAGTTGGGGGGATCGGCAGTACTTC

v_call: TRBV5-4
d_call: TRBD2
j_call: TRBJ2-5
clone_size: -
cdr3_aa: CASSPTPGGQETQYF
cdr3_nt: TGTGCCAGCAGCCCCACTCCGGGGGGCCAAGAGACCCAGTACTTC

v_call: TRBV5-5
d_call: -
j_call: TRBJ2-7
clone_size: -
cdr3_aa: CASSWGGGGYEQYF
cdr3_nt: TGTGCCAGCAGCTGGGGAGGGGGCGGCTACGAGCAGTACTTC

v_call: TRBV7-9
d_call: -
j_call: TRBJ2-5
clone_size: -
cdr3_aa: CASSPQGSQETQYF
cdr3_nt: TGTGCCAGCAGCCCACAGGGCTCCCAAGAGACCCAGTACTTC

v_call: TRBV6-2/TRBV6-3
d_call: TRBD1
j_call: TRBJ2-7
clone_size: -
cdr3_aa: CASSYSSRGMSEQYF
cdr3_nt: TGTGCCAGCAGTTACTCAAGCAGGGGGATGAGCGAGCAGTACTTC

v_call: TRBV4-3
d_call: TRBD1
j_call: TRBJ2-7
clone_size: -
cdr3_aa: CASSQDGAGTGSYEQYF
cdr3_nt: TGCGCCAGCAGCCAAGATGGGGCCGGGACAGGCTCCTACGAGCAGTACTTC

v_call: TRBV2
d_call: TRBD1
j_call: TRBJ1-2
clone_size: -
cdr3_aa: CASSGGRQGAHGYTF
cdr3_nt: TGTGCCAGCAGTGGGGGGAGACAGGGGGCTCACGGCTACACCTTC

v_call: TRBV9
d_call: -
j_call: TRBJ2-2
clone_size: -
cdr3_aa: CASSVHRLNTGELFF
cdr3_nt: TGTGCCAGCAGCGTACATAGGCTGAACACCGGGGAGCTGTTTTTT

v_call: TRBV28
d_call: -
j_call: TRBJ2-5
clone_size: -
cdr3_aa: CASNNQETQYF
cdr3_nt: TGTGCCAGCAATAACCAAGAGACCCAGTACTTC

v_call: TRBV21-1
d_call: -
j_call: TRBJ1-2
clone_size: -
cdr3_aa: CARPGHARWGYTF
cdr3_nt: TGTGCCAGACCGGGACACGCCCGGTGGGGCTACACCTTC

v_call: TRBV7-9
d_call: -
j_call: TRBJ1-1
clone_size: -
cdr3_aa: CASSLDLQGSKAFF
cdr3_nt: TGTGCCAGCAGCCTCGACCTACAGGGATCGAAAGCTTTCTTT

v_call: TRBV28
d_call: TRBD1
j_call: TRBJ1-2
clone_size: once
cdr3_aa: CASSPIPLTGNYGYTF
cdr3_nt: TGTGCCAGCAGTCCGATCCCGCTGACAGGGAACTATGGCTACACCTTC

v_call: TRBV12-3/TRBV12-4
d_call: -
j_call: TRBJ2-1
clone_size: -
cdr3_aa: CASSFGPGLSQFF
cdr3_nt: TGTGCCAGCAGTTTTGGTCCGGGACTCAGCCAGTTCTTC

v_call: TRBV12-3/TRBV12-4
d_call: TRBD1
j_call: TRBJ2-3
clone_size: once
cdr3_aa: CASSPDRGDTQYF
cdr3_nt: TGTGCCAGCAGCCCAGACAGGGGAGATACGCAGTATTTT

v_call: TRBV5-1
d_call: TRBD1
j_call: TRBJ1-1
clone_size: -
cdr3_aa: CASSLIVGQGLSEAFF
cdr3_nt: TGCGCCAGCAGCTTGATTGTCGGACAGGGGTTAAGTGAAGCTTTCTTT

v_call: TRBV28
d_call: TRBD2
j_call: TRBJ2-7
clone_size: once
cdr3_aa: CASSLVGQGGDLLSEQYF
cdr3_nt: TGTGCCAGCAGTTTGGTCGGGCAGGGAGGGGACCTCCTGAGTGAGCAGTACTTC

v_call: TRBV19
d_call: TRBD1
j_call: TRBJ1-1
clone_size: -
cdr3_aa: CASSIVTGTGGEAFF
cdr3_nt: TGTGCCAGTAGTATAGTAACGGGGACAGGGGGTGAAGCTTTCTTT

v_call: TRBV6-5
d_call: -
j_call: TRBJ1-1
clone_size: -
cdr3_aa: CASSYGGMMNTEAFF
cdr3_nt: TGTGCCAGCAGTTACGGGGGGATGATGAACACTGAAGCTTTCTTT

v_call: TRBV30
d_call: TRBD1
j_call: TRBJ1-2
clone_size: -
cdr3_aa: CAWSSLDREMDSGAGYTF
cdr3_nt: TGTGCCTGGAGTTCCCTAGACAGGGAGATGGACTCAGGTGCGGGCTACACCTTC

v_call: TRBV9
d_call: TRBD1
j_call: TRBJ1-6
clone_size: once
cdr3_aa: CASSAGTGISPLHF
cdr3_nt: TGTGCCAGCAGCGCCGGGACAGGCATCTCACCCCTCCACTTT

v_call: TRBV5-5
d_call: TRBD1
j_call: TRBJ2-7
clone_size: -
cdr3_aa: CASSLGQGASAAYEQYF
cdr3_nt: TGTGCCAGCAGCTTGGGACAGGGGGCTTCAGCTGCTTACGAGCAGTACTTC

v_call: TRBV2
d_call: -
j_call: TRBJ2-2
clone_size: -
cdr3_aa: CASKGQTANTGELFF
cdr3_nt: TGTGCCAGCAAAGGACAGACCGCGAACACCGGGGAGCTGTTTTTT

v_call: TRBV7-2
d_call: -
j_call: TRBJ2-4
clone_size: -
cdr3_aa: CASSRSGQVLAKNIQYF
cdr3_nt: TGTGCCAGCAGCAGAAGTGGGCAGGTCCTAGCCAAAAACATTCAGTACTTC

v_call: TRBV10-3
d_call: TRBD1
j_call: TRBJ1-1
clone_size: -
cdr3_aa: CAISAGTGALEAFF
cdr3_nt: TGTGCCATCAGCGCCGGGACAGGGGCGTTGGAAGCTTTCTTT

v_call: TRBV28
d_call: TRBD2
j_call: TRBJ2-7
clone_size: -
cdr3_aa: CASNVAGNSYEQYF
cdr3_nt: TGTGCCAGCAACGTAGCGGGGAACTCCTACGAGCAGTACTTC

v_call: TRBV19
d_call: -
j_call: TRBJ1-2
clone_size: -
cdr3_aa: CASSPSPNYGYTF
cdr3_nt: TGTGCCAGTAGTCCCAGTCCTAACTATGGCTACACCTTC

v_call: TRBV5-1
d_call: TRBD2
j_call: TRBJ2-3
clone_size: -
cdr3_aa: CASSLAGTSGGTDTQYF
cdr3_nt: TGCGCCAGCAGCTTGGCAGGGACTAGCGGGGGCACAGATACGCAGTATTTT

v_call: TRBV5-1
d_call: -
j_call: TRBJ2-4
clone_size: -
cdr3_aa: CASSLTTRVGNIQYF
cdr3_nt: TGCGCCAGCAGCCTTACCACACGGGTCGGAAACATTCAGTACTTC

v_call: TRBV7-8
d_call: TRBD1
j_call: TRBJ1-1
clone_size: -
cdr3_aa: CASSMGDSRPEAFF
cdr3_nt: TGTGCCAGCAGCATGGGGGACAGTAGGCCTGAAGCTTTCTTT

v_call: TRBV3-1/TRBV3-2
d_call: -
j_call: TRBJ1-5
clone_size: -
cdr3_aa: CASSQEAENQPQHF
cdr3_nt: TGTGCCAGCAGCCAAGAGGCGGAAAATCAGCCCCAGCATTTT

v_call: TRBV3-1/TRBV3-2
d_call: -
j_call: TRBJ1-3
clone_size: -
cdr3_aa: CASSEVPGNTIYF
cdr3_nt: TGTGCCAGCAGCGAGGTACCTGGAAACACCATATATTTT

v_call: TRBV5-6
d_call: -
j_call: TRBJ1-5
clone_size: -
cdr3_aa: CASSPGLGGNQPQHF
cdr3_nt: TGTGCCAGCAGCCCAGGGTTGGGGGGCAATCAGCCCCAGCATTTT

v_call: TRBV4-3
d_call: -
j_call: TRBJ2-1
clone_size: -
cdr3_aa: CASSQDATNSYNEQFF
cdr3_nt: TGCGCCAGCAGCCAAGACGCCACGAACTCCTACAATGAGCAGTTCTTC

v_call: TRBV5-1
d_call: -
j_call: TRBJ1-6
clone_size: -
cdr3_aa: CASSLKSTNSPLHF
cdr3_nt: TGCGCCAGCAGCCTTAAGTCCACTAATTCACCCCTCCACTTT

v_call: TRBV27
d_call: -
j_call: TRBJ1-6
clone_size: -
cdr3_aa: CASSQRDSPLHF
cdr3_nt: TGTGCCAGCAGCCAACGCGATTCACCCCTCCACTTT

v_call: TRBV19
d_call: TRBD1
j_call: TRBJ1-1
clone_size: -
cdr3_aa: CASREGGLTSEAFF
cdr3_nt: TGTGCCAGTAGAGAAGGGGGCCTGACCTCTGAAGCTTTCTTT

v_call: TRBV4-1
d_call: -
j_call: TRBJ2-1
clone_size: once
cdr3_aa: CASSRTRRNEQFF
cdr3_nt: TGCGCCAGCAGCCGAACCAGACGCAATGAGCAGTTCTTC

v_call: TRBV16
d_call: TRBD1
j_call: TRBJ2-7
clone_size: -
cdr3_aa: CASSQSGSGGPYEQYF
cdr3_nt: TGTGCCAGCAGCCAATCGGGGTCAGGGGGCCCGTACGAGCAGTACTTC

v_call: TRBV10-2
d_call: TRBD1
j_call: TRBJ2-7
clone_size: -
cdr3_aa: CASSPRTGIFSYEQYF
cdr3_nt: TGCGCCAGCAGTCCCCGGACAGGGATTTTCTCCTACGAGCAGTACTTC

v_call: TRBV9
d_call: -
j_call: TRBJ2-2
clone_size: -
cdr3_aa: CASSVAGRGSWGELFF
cdr3_nt: TGTGCCAGCAGCGTAGCCGGTCGAGGCAGCTGGGGGGAGCTGTTTTTT

v_call: TRBV5-1
d_call: -
j_call: TRBJ2-7
clone_size: -
cdr3_aa: CASSLLSGTDPYEQYF
cdr3_nt: TGCGCCAGCAGCTTGCTCTCCGGGACGGACCCCTACGAGCAGTACTTC

v_call: TRBV3-1/TRBV3-2
d_call: TRBD1
j_call: TRBJ2-7
clone_size: -
cdr3_aa: CASSQGTGGYEQYF
cdr3_nt: TGTGCCAGCAGCCAAGGGACAGGGGGTTACGAGCAGTACTTC

v_call: TRBV7-6
d_call: -
j_call: TRBJ1-2
clone_size: once
cdr3_aa: CASSVGLGVLAF
cdr3_nt: TGTGCCAGCAGCGTAGGGCTCGGAGTTTTAGCCTTC